The T cell receptor (beta chain) under discussion was sequenced for a study of blood T cell repertoires in COVID-19. Study processing details: Nucleated cell counts were estimated from reference gene primer amplification. Sequencing used immunoSEQ multiplex PCR; TCRdb keeps in-frame clones, though not all of them. The V and J calls and the clone size are those of that table, but D and trimming were determined from the DNA. The repertoire holds roughly 130,000 clones, with around 80% as singletons. Trimming pared 2 bases from V and 7 bases from J, leaving 10 bases between. Germline V gene data show CDR1 as SGHTA and CDR2 as FQGTGA. This CDR3 comprises 13 residues.

The sample was peripheral blood. The chain uses TRBV7-3 and TRBJ2-3, with TRBD1 as a possible D gene (5 bases). The sequence derives from an elderly man with acute or convalescent COVID-19. The DNA for the CDR3 is TGTGCCAGCAGCTTAGAAAGGGGCAATACGCAGTATTTT. This translates into CASSLERGNTQYF.